The rows below give T cell receptor beta chains drawn from one sample of a study of T cell responses to AZD1222 COVID-19 vaccine. Assay: immunoSEQ multiplex PCR; the TCRdb copy retains only in-frame clones and omits some. The sample lists about 180,000 clones, around 88% seen once, with over 6% in the top ten. The sample here was peripheral blood, taken on day 0 of AZD1222 vaccination. The receptor source for this set is an adult in good health. Each CDR3 is given with its conserved first and last residue. The order of the fields is CDR3 protein, V gene, clone size. Some rows mark clone size as missing; the rest say once, few, many or name a class of expanded clone.

cdr3_aa: CASSSTGSRYNEQFF; v_call: TRBV7-3; clone_size: .
cdr3_aa: CASSPGSGGYQPQHF; v_call: TRBV5-1; clone_size: .
cdr3_aa: CASSQESGYTF; v_call: TRBV3-1/TRBV3-2; clone_size: .
cdr3_aa: CAWAGGYEQYF; v_call: TRBV30; clone_size: .
cdr3_aa: CASSMNGGTDTQYF; v_call: TRBV19; clone_size: .
cdr3_aa: CASSHGGGARETQYF; v_call: TRBV4-1; clone_size: once
cdr3_aa: CASSMVAGGVDTQYF; v_call: TRBV19; clone_size: .
cdr3_aa: CASSLGRINTEAFF; v_call: TRBV5-1; clone_size: once
cdr3_aa: CASSLGQLNYGYTF; v_call: TRBV7-9; clone_size: .
cdr3_aa: CASSLLGLPQHF; v_call: TRBV12-3/TRBV12-4; clone_size: .
cdr3_aa: CASRLARGFPTYEQYF; v_call: TRBV12-2; clone_size: .
cdr3_aa: CASSLGTVALYGYTF; v_call: TRBV5-1; clone_size: .
cdr3_aa: CSAGGLTTEAFF; v_call: TRBV20-1; clone_size: .
cdr3_aa: CASSPRPVGGNTIYF; v_call: TRBV27; clone_size: .
cdr3_aa: CASSWTGGDTEAFF; v_call: TRBV19; clone_size: .
cdr3_aa: CSASGDRGAYSNQPQHF; v_call: TRBV20-1; clone_size: .
cdr3_aa: CASSPRQGSNTEAFF; v_call: TRBV5-1; clone_size: .
cdr3_aa: CATATREETQYF; v_call: TRBV10-3; clone_size: .
cdr3_aa: CASLREPNSPLHF; v_call: TRBV2; clone_size: few
cdr3_aa: CASRTGGLLTEAFF; v_call: TRBV19; clone_size: .
cdr3_aa: CASSLLTSGGAGLQYF; v_call: TRBV5-1; clone_size: .
cdr3_aa: CASSLAGRGRQNGYTF; v_call: TRBV5-1; clone_size: .
cdr3_aa: CASSGLRTETQYF; v_call: TRBV9; clone_size: .
cdr3_aa: CASSLDGYTEAFF; v_call: TRBV11-2; clone_size: .
cdr3_aa: CASSLQVNTGELFF; v_call: TRBV5-1; clone_size: .
cdr3_aa: CASSESFTSSSGNTIYF; v_call: TRBV10-2; clone_size: .
cdr3_aa: CASSSNPVGTQYF; v_call: TRBV5-5; clone_size: .
cdr3_aa: CATSRRRRTGGDTQYF; v_call: TRBV15; clone_size: .
cdr3_aa: CASSLDYEQYF; v_call: TRBV28; clone_size: .
cdr3_aa: CASSQVPGTGAEKLFF; v_call: TRBV4-3; clone_size: .
cdr3_aa: CASSPRPGGSNQPQHF; v_call: TRBV19; clone_size: .
cdr3_aa: CASSVAAGLGTDTQYF; v_call: TRBV9; clone_size: .
cdr3_aa: CASSDERPPYNEQFF; v_call: TRBV5-6; clone_size: .
cdr3_aa: CASSVYRGDAEAFF; v_call: TRBV7-8; clone_size: .
cdr3_aa: CASSKEGGDQPAYEQYF; v_call: TRBV21-1; clone_size: once
cdr3_aa: CASSRSRRPYEQYF; v_call: TRBV3-1/TRBV3-2; clone_size: medium-sized
cdr3_aa: CASTPTGTGNSPLHF; v_call: TRBV7-9; clone_size: .
cdr3_aa: CASSIRTGVVPDTQYF; v_call: TRBV19; clone_size: .
cdr3_aa: CAWSLGASGNTIYF; v_call: TRBV30; clone_size: .
cdr3_aa: CASRFGSRGGHNEQFF; v_call: TRBV28; clone_size: .
cdr3_aa: CASSFRPFGVMNTEAFF; v_call: TRBV7-2; clone_size: .
cdr3_aa: CAWSVRGAEQYF; v_call: TRBV30; clone_size: few
cdr3_aa: CASSWAGEKLFF; v_call: TRBV12-3/TRBV12-4; clone_size: .
cdr3_aa: CASSSGNTEAFF; v_call: TRBV6-1; clone_size: .
cdr3_aa: CASSPPGPNLRYF; v_call: TRBV14; clone_size: .
cdr3_aa: CASGGLAQPQHF; v_call: TRBV2; clone_size: .
cdr3_aa: CASSEGVGELFF; v_call: TRBV19; clone_size: once
cdr3_aa: CASSKRDHGYTF; v_call: TRBV21-1; clone_size: .
cdr3_aa: CAWSPGTGELFF; v_call: TRBV30; clone_size: .
cdr3_aa: CASSFGTDPAYSPLHF; v_call: TRBV6-2/TRBV6-3; clone_size: .
cdr3_aa: CASSDWGVGYGYTF; v_call: TRBV6-1; clone_size: many